Below, 2 T cell receptor beta chains from the same sample are listed, as sequenced in a study of Graves' ophthalmopathy and Graves' hyperthyroidism. The sequenced template was RNA, covering the TCR beta CDR3 region. Following a first-round RT-PCR that used HTBI primers, a second-round multiplex PCR was carried out. TCRdb re-derived calls from the multiplex PCR reads in MiXCR, one entry per CDR3 protein. The sample lists some 160,000 distinct CDR3 sequences, 39% seen once, with 7.5% to 10% in the top ten. The sample taken for sequencing was peripheral blood. These receptors were obtained from a man aged 25-45 years with Graves' ophthalmopathy.

This clonotype was counted at least ten times. This chain connects TRBV6-2 or TRBV6-3 to TRBJ2-7; the D is unclear. From germline, CDR1 is MNHEY and CDR2 SVGEGT. The CDR3 has 13 amino acids. Deletions cut 2 bases from V and 7 bases from J, with 12 bases between. The CDR3: CASSYGRVWEQYF. The CDR3 nucleotides are TGTGCCAGCAGTTACGGTAGGGTGTGGGAGCAGTACTTC.

The CDR3 region has the DNA TGTGCCAGCAGCACCGGCCGCGGACTTCACTACGAGCAGTACTTC. Translation gives CASSTGRGLHYEQYF. The chain employs TRBV12-3 or TRBV12-4 and TRBJ2-7, with D perhaps matching TRBD2 (5 bases). The CDR3 is 15 residues long. Deletions cut 6 bases from V and 3 bases from J, with 18 bases between.